The present TCR beta chain was sequenced within a study of T cell repertoires in cytomegalovirus infection. Study summary: Public TCR beta signatures indicated both CMV infection and matching HLA type. Whole-study results and caveats: People with CMV and the relevant HLA were identified by cumulative public TCR beta family frequency. HLA-C-restricted CMV-specific TCR beta clonotypes prevailed in the ex vivo response.

In TCRdb, the reads were re-called with MiXCR into one record per CDR3 protein. The table has 750,000 to 900,000 distinct CDR3 sequences, under 35% seen once. The length of the CDR3 is 15 residues. Germline V CDR1 and CDR2: SGHVS, FNYEAQ. Trimming removed 5 bases from V and 1 base from J, with 11 bases in between. In regard to this clonotype: Its specificity is unknown.

The receptor comes from a human donor in good health (CMV status not recorded). Some clones in this sample may be carry-over from other donors' samples. The chain joins TRBV7-6 to TRBJ2-2, with D unresolved. Sequencing was performed on cultured CD8+ T cells from PBMCs, taken from culture after CMV antigen stimulation. As DNA, the CDR3 is TGTGCCAGCAGCCTAGAGTGGGAGAACACCGGGGAGCTGTTTTTT. Translation: CASSLEWENTGELFF.